These 32 T cell receptor beta chains were sequenced from one sample in a study of early T cells in non-severe SARS-CoV-2 infection. TCRdb re-called the 5' RACE reads with MiXCR, one entry per CDR3 protein. Of fewer than 90,000 distinct CDR3 sequences listed, around 14% were seen once; the top ten hold around 9.9%. The sample was whole blood. Receptor source: an adult who was a healthcare worker with PCR-confirmed SARS-CoV-2 infection or an uninfected control (not recorded which).

This clonotype has only a few counts. The genes are TRBV7-6 and TRBJ1-2, with unresolved D. Germline CDR1 and CDR2: SGHVS and FNYEAQ. The germline V and J ends were trimmed by 5 bases and 6 bases, with 22 bases remaining between them. CDR3 length equals 16 residues. The CDR3 sequence is CASSLDQQGRRNGYTF. The CDR3 nucleotides read TGTGCCAGCAGCCTAGACCAACAAGGCAGGAGGAATGGCTACACCTTC.

The chain carries TRBV27 and TRBJ1-6, with D possibly matching TRBD1 (5 bases). Germline CDR1 MNHEY, CDR2 SMNVEV (reference sequence). Trimming cost V 6 bases and J 0 bases, with 18 bases left between them. The CDR3 is made up of 18 amino acids. The CDR3 DNA follows: TGTGCCAGCAGATACGACAGTCACAGTAGCTCCTATAATTCACCCCTCCACTTT. This encodes CASRYDSHSSSYNSPLHF.

The CDR3 region is CASSPGPDGTEAFF. CDR3 nucleotide sequence: TGTGCCAGCAGCCCAGGTCCAGACGGGACTGAAGCTTTCTTT. The genes are TRBV7-8 and TRBJ1-1; D not certain. Trimming removed 5 bases at V and 5 bases at J, with 15 bases between. CDR1 is SGHVS, CDR2 FQNEAQ, per germline. This CDR3 contains 14 residues.

The chain uses TRBV20-1 and TRBJ2-5, with 8 bases identical to TRBD2. The trim removed 5 bases at V and 8 bases at J, leaving 13 bases unmatched. The CDR3 covers 14 residues. Germline lookup yields CDR1 DFQATT and CDR2 SNEGSKA (reference sequence). This CDR3 is CSAPPGRVTGTQYF. DNA for the CDR3: TGCAGTGCTCCTCCCGGGAGGGTGACTGGAACCCAGTACTTC.

This clonotype was found a few times. V and J are TRBV11-2 and TRBJ2-1, with D perhaps matching TRBD2 (5 bases). Per germline, CDR1 SGHAT and CDR2 FQNNGV. V was trimmed by 3 bases and J by 8 bases, leaving 5 bases between them. The length of the CDR3 is 11 residues. CDR3 region: CASSFGDEQFF. CDR3 nucleotides: TGTGCCAGCAGCTTCGGGGATGAGCAGTTCTTC.

The rearrangement joins TRBV9 to TRBJ2-5; the D gene is possibly TRBD2 (5 bases). Germline V CDR1 and CDR2: SGDLS, YYNGEE. The CDR3 runs 16 residues. With 5 bases removed from V and 5 bases from J, the gap between germline ends came to 22 bases. This CDR3 is CASSNQVGLFGETQYF. CDR3 DNA: TGTGCCAGCAGTAATCAGGTCGGACTTTTTGGGGAGACCCAGTACTTC.

This clonotype has just a few counts. In DNA, the CDR3 is TGCAGCCTACTGACTTACACCGGGGAGCTGTTTTTT. This encodes CSLLTYTGELFF. The J gene is TRBJ2-2, the V gene TRBV29-1; D is unclear. Looked up from germline, CDR1 is SQVTM and CDR2 is ANQGSEA. The CDR3 consists of 12 residues. V was shortened by 8 bases and J by 3 bases, with 10 bases between the two germline ends.

The gene calls are TRBV6-2 or TRBV6-3 and TRBJ1-3; D not certain. V shed 4 bases and J shed 1 base, with 26 bases lying between them. In germline, CDR1 is MNHEY, CDR2 SVGEGT. The CDR3 spans 20 residues. In DNA form, the CDR3 reads TGTGCCAGCAGTTTTATGGACCGAGCTCCAGAAGAATATTCTGGAAACACCATATATTTT. Its protein product is CASSFMDRAPEEYSGNTIYF.

V usage is TRBV5-1 and J usage is TRBJ2-7; possibly TRBD1 for D (6 bases). CDR1 and CDR2 from the germline V gene are SGHRS and YFSETQ. V was cut by 3 bases and J by 5 bases, with 18 bases left in between. The CDR3 length is 15 residues. CDR3 DNA: TGCGCCAGCAGCTGGACACAGTCCAGGGGTAACGAGCAGTACTTC. As protein: CASSWTQSRGNEQYF.

This clonotype has ten or more counts. The chain is built from TRBV12-3 or TRBV12-4 and TRBJ2-5, with 9 bases lining up with TRBD2. The ends lost 5 bases at V and 7 bases at J; junction bases unmatched: 14. The CDR3 loop spans 16 amino acids. CDR3 region: CASSPAGGTRGSTQYF. DNA for the CDR3: TGTGCCAGCAGTCCCGCGGGGGGGACAAGGGGTTCGACCCAGTACTTC.

This clonotype was counted between two and nine times. This sequence joins TRBV28 and TRBJ2-6; perhaps TRBD1 as D (6 bases). Per the germline V gene, CDR1 is MDHEN and CDR2 is SYDVKM. The CDR3 has 14 residues. V was pared by 11 bases and J by 3 bases, with 14 bases between. This CDR3 reads CASAGVFGANVLTF. In DNA form, the CDR3 reads TGTGCCTCGGCAGGGGTCTTTGGGGCCAACGTCCTGACTTTC.

Only a few counts were recorded for this clonotype. The rearrangement joins TRBV13 to TRBJ1-1; 7 positions match TRBD1. The CDR3 has 14 residues. The junction had 5 bases not matched to a gene; V was cut back by 7 bases and J by 0 bases. Germline V gives CDR1 PRHDT, CDR2 FYEKMQ (reference sequence). For the CDR3, the DNA is TGTGCCAGCAAACGGGGACAGTTGAACACTGAAGCTTTCTTT. Its protein product is CASKRGQLNTEAFF.

J is TRBJ1-1 and V is TRBV27, with D maybe TRBD1 (6 bases). Germline V gene data show CDR1 as MNHEY and CDR2 as SMNVEV (reference sequence). Trimming took off 7 bases at V and 0 bases at J, with 9 bases between the two ends. The CDR3 consists of 13 residues. In DNA form, the CDR3 reads TGTGCCAGCAACAGGGCTTTGAACACTGAAGCTTTCTTT. Its translation: CASNRALNTEAFF.

This clonotype has ten or more counts. The V gene is TRBV19, the J gene TRBJ1-5; D gene ambiguous. CDR1 is LNHDA, CDR2 SQIVND, per germline (reference sequence). The CDR3 contains 17 residues. Trimming took off 4 bases at V and 1 base at J, with 17 bases between the two ends. CDR3 in amino acids: CASSTTFGHSSNQPQHF. In DNA, the CDR3 is TGTGCCAGTAGTACCACCTTTGGCCACTCAAGCAATCAGCCCCAGCATTTT. Full variable domain (missing parts from reference TRBV19 and TRBJ1-5): DGGITQSPKYLFRKEGQNVTLSCEQNLNHDAMYWYRQDPGQGLRLIYYSQIVNDFQKGDIAEGYSVSREKKESFPLTVTSAQKNPTAFYLCASSTTFGHSSNQPQHFGDGTRLSIL.

The CDR3 nucleotides are TGTGCCATCAGTGAGTCGACAGTCCGAGGAAACACCATATATTTT. Its translation: CAISESTVRGNTIYF. The chain links TRBV10-3 to TRBJ1-3; D is perhaps TRBD1 (5 bases). This CDR3 is built from 15 residues. The germline V gene encodes CDR1 ENHRY and CDR2 SYGVKD. V was clipped by 0 bases and J by 4 bases, with 10 bases between them.

This clonotype was picked up a small number of times. The CDR3 spells CASSFSGRDANSPLHF. CDR3 bases: TGCGCCAGCAGCTTCAGCGGGAGGGACGCTAATTCACCCCTCCACTTT. This chain links TRBV5-1 with TRBJ1-6, with D tentatively TRBD1 (5 bases). This CDR3 contains 16 residues. CDR1 and CDR2 (germline): SGHRS, YFSETQ. Trimming took off 2 bases at V and 6 bases at J, with 15 bases between the two ends.

This clonotype has only a few counts. V and J are TRBV11-2 and TRBJ2-5; 13 bases align to TRBD2. This CDR3 region has 16 residues. Germline V gene data show CDR1 as SGHAT and CDR2 as FQNNGV. Trimming cost V 4 bases and J 5 bases; bases outside gene matches: 7. The CDR3 bases are TGTGCCAGCAGCTCCCGGACTAGCGGGGGCGGGGAGACCCAGTACTTC. Translated, it gives CASSSRTSGGGETQYF. Drawing the rest from reference TRBV11-2 and TRBJ2-5, the complete variable domain is EAGVAQSPRYKIIEKRQSVAFWCNPISGHATLYWYQQILGQGPKLLIQFQNNGVVDDSQLPKDRFSAERLKGVDSTLKIQPAKLEDSAVYLCASSSRTSGGGETQYFGPGTRLLVL.

This chain joins TRBV28 and TRBJ2-5; no definite D call. CDR1 and CDR2 (germline): MDHEN, SYDVKM. The CDR3 covers 13 residues. Trimming removed 5 bases at V and 6 bases at J, with 13 bases between. CDR3 sequence (DNA): TGTGCCAGCAGTCCCACCGACGTGAAGACCCAGTACTTC. It is translated as CASSPTDVKTQYF. Full variable domain (rest looked up from reference TRBV28 and TRBJ2-5): DVKVTQSSRYLVKRTGEKVFLECVQDMDHENMFWYRQDPGLGLRLIYFSYDVKMKEKGDIPEGYSVSREKKERFSLILESASTNQTSMYLCASSPTDVKTQYFGPGTRLLVL.

This clonotype was detected only a few times. The gene calls are TRBV29-1 and TRBJ2-2; weak D call: TRBD1 (7 bases). Between the trimmed V and J ends, which lost 8 bases and 3 bases, there was a span of 16 bases. Germline V gene lookup returns CDR1 SQVTM and CDR2 ANQGSEA. The CDR3 runs 14 residues. The CDR3 DNA reads as TGCAGCACTAGCCGGGACAGAGACACCGGGGAGCTGTTTTTT. It yields the protein CSTSRDRDTGELFF.

This clonotype was detected only a few times. The V gene is TRBV2, the J gene TRBJ2-3; TRBD2 matches at 8 bases. CDR1 and CDR2 (germline): SNHLY, FYNNEI. The CDR3 is made up of 17 amino acids. With V trimmed by 1 base and J by 1 base, 7 bases remained unmatched. Here the CDR3 reads CASSEGGGRPRTDTQYF. As DNA, the CDR3 is TGTGCCAGCAGTGAAGGCGGGGGGCGCCCCCGCACAGATACGCAGTATTTT.

The rearrangement links TRBV5-1 to TRBJ2-2, with TRBD1 matching over 8 bases. Germline V gives CDR1 SGHRS, CDR2 YFSETQ. V shed 4 bases, J shed 1 base, and the junction held 6 bases outside the gene matches. The CDR3 runs to 16 residues. CDR3: CASSPRTGKNTGELFF. Here the CDR3 DNA reads TGCGCCAGCAGCCCCAGGACAGGGAAGAACACCGGGGAGCTGTTTTTT. The full variable domain, in which reference TRBV5-1 and TRBJ2-2 provide the parts outside the CDR3, is KAGVTQTPRYLIKTRGQQVTLSCSPISGHRSVSWYQQTPGQGLQFLFEYFSETQRNKGNFPGRFSGRQFSNSRSEMNVSTLELGDSALYLCASSPRTGKNTGELFFGEGSRLTVL.

This chain links TRBV14 with TRBJ2-7; 11 bases map to TRBD2. The germline V gene has CDR1 SGHDN and CDR2 FVKESK. This CDR3 is 14 amino acids long. V lost 8 bases to trimming and J lost 0 bases; unmatched junction nucleotides: 3. CDR3 protein: CASRTSGRSYEQYF. The DNA of the CDR3 is TGTGCCAGCCGGACTAGCGGGCGCTCCTACGAGCAGTACTTC.

This clonotype was seen repeatedly, ten times or more. This rearrangement joins TRBV7-6 to TRBJ2-1, with 12 bases lining up with TRBD2. Trimming removed 5 bases from V and 4 bases from J; junction bases left unmatched: 9. The germline V gene has CDR1 SGHVS and CDR2 FNYEAQ. The CDR3 spans 17 residues. The CDR3 DNA reads TGTGCCAGCAGCAAAACTAGCGGGGGGACTCTTTACAATGAGCAGTTCTTC. Its protein is CASSKTSGGTLYNEQFF.

J is TRBJ2-7 and V is TRBV7-6; D call uncertain. There are 14 residues in the CDR3. CDR1 is SGHVS, CDR2 FNYEAQ, per germline. V lost 2 bases and J lost 6, with 14 bases in between. The CDR3 is CASSLSVQLGEQYF. DNA for the CDR3: TGTGCCAGCAGCTTATCGGTCCAGCTTGGCGAGCAGTACTTC.

This rearrangement joins TRBV6-5 to TRBJ2-2, with D hard to call. CDR1 is MNHEY, CDR2 SVGAGI, per germline. With 7 bases removed from V and 1 base from J, the gap between germline ends came to 10 bases. The CDR3 extends over 14 amino acids. CDR3 in amino acids: CASTQPQNTGELFF. The CDR3 region has the DNA TGTGCCAGCACCCAGCCACAGAACACCGGGGAGCTGTTTTTT.

CDR3 in amino acids: CASSEGVSYNSPLHF. In nucleotides, the CDR3 is TGTGCCAGCAGCGAGGGAGTCTCCTATAATTCACCCCTCCACTTT. The chain links TRBV9 to TRBJ1-6; D gene ambiguous. The V gene lost 3 bases and the J gene lost 0 bases, with 7 bases spanning the gap. CDR1 and CDR2 (germline): SGDLS, YYNGEE. The CDR3 totals 15 residues.

In DNA form, the CDR3 reads TGCAGCGTTGTTCAGGGGGCGGCCGGGGAGCTGTTTTTT. Residues: CSVVQGAAGELFF. This chain joins TRBV29-1 and TRBJ2-2, with 8 bases identical to TRBD1. V shed 4 bases and J 6 bases; nucleotides not matched to a gene: 4. Germline V gene data show CDR1 as SQVTM and CDR2 as ANQGSEA. The CDR3 extends over 13 amino acids.

This clonotype has a count of ten or more. The gene calls are TRBV11-2 and TRBJ2-5, with 7 bases aligning to TRBD1. This CDR3 region has 14 residues. The junction had 7 bases not matched to a gene; V was cut back by 8 bases and J by 1 base. Germline CDR1 is SGHAT and CDR2 is FQNNGV. This chain's CDR3 is CASSNRTGQETQYF. The DNA for the CDR3 is TGTGCCAGCTCGAATCGGACAGGCCAAGAGACCCAGTACTTC. Drawing the rest from reference TRBV11-2 and TRBJ2-5, the complete variable domain is EAGVAQSPRYKIIEKRQSVAFWCNPISGHATLYWYQQILGQGPKLLIQFQNNGVVDDSQLPKDRFSAERLKGVDSTLKIQPAKLEDSAVYLCASSNRTGQETQYFGPGTRLLVL.

This rearrangement joins TRBV20-1 to TRBJ2-7; D is possibly TRBD1 or TRBD2 (7 bases each). V shed 2 bases and J shed 2 bases, with 10 bases lying between them. Germline-derived CDR1 and CDR2 are DFQATT and SNEGSKA (reference sequence). The CDR3 runs 13 residues. Here the CDR3 reads CSARSGTAYEQYF. In DNA form, the CDR3 reads TGCAGTGCTAGAAGCGGGACAGCCTACGAGCAGTACTTC.

The chain joins TRBV6-5 to TRBJ1-2; D unclear. With 5 bases removed from V and 8 bases from J, the gap between germline ends came to 18 bases. Germline CDR1 and CDR2: MNHEY and SVGAGI. This CDR3 is 14 amino acids long. CDR3 loop: CASSASGQAAGYTF. The CDR3, as DNA: TGTGCCAGCAGTGCGAGCGGGCAGGCTGCCGGCTACACCTTC.

A few counts support this clonotype. The gene calls are TRBV7-2 and TRBJ2-2; the D gene is possibly TRBD2 (5 bases). Germline V gene sequence: CDR1 SGHTA, CDR2 FQGNSA. CDR3 length: 13 amino acids. V was clipped by 4 bases and J by 8 bases, with 11 bases between them. The CDR3 region has the DNA TGTGCCAGCAGCTCTGACTATGGTGGGGAGCTGTTTTTT. Translating gives CASSSDYGGELFF. The full variable domain, completed using reference TRBV7-2 and TRBJ2-2, is GAGVSQSPSNKVTEKGKDVELRCDPISGHTALYWYRQSLGQGLEFLIYFQGNSAPDKSGLPSDRFSAERTGGSVSTLTIQRTQQEDSAVYLCASSSDYGGELFFGEGSRLTVL.

This chain uses TRBV6-2 or TRBV6-3 with TRBJ2-5; maybe TRBD1 (5 bases). The germline CDR1 and CDR2 sequences are MNHEY and SVGEGT. The CDR3 has 13 residues. The V end lost 3 bases, the J end lost 1 base, and 6 bases lay between the germline ends. The CDR3 region is CASSYRGQETQYF. The CDR3 DNA reads as TGTGCCAGCAGTTATAGGGGCCAAGAGACCCAGTACTTC.